The 29 T cell receptor beta chains in this list originate from one sample, sequenced in a study of control samples from healthy donors and cancer patients. Assay used: immunoSEQ multiplex PCR; TCRdb lists only in-frame clones, some missing. The sample lists about 73,000 clones; less than 95% were seen once. Sequencing input: blood. All receptors derive from a woman aged 40 to 50 in good health.

The chain joins TRBV14 to TRBJ1-1; D remains ambiguous. V lost 4 bases and J 1 base, leaving 7 bases between the germline ends. The CDR3 runs 13 residues. The germline CDR1 and CDR2 sequences are SGHDN and FVKESK. Written as DNA, the CDR3 is TGTGCCAGCAGCCTTCAGCCGAACACTGAAGCTTTCTTT. It codes for CASSLQPNTEAFF. The full variable domain, with the rest looked up from reference TRBV14 and TRBJ1-1, is EAGVTQFPSHSVIEKGQTVTLRCDPISGHDNLYWYRRVMGKEIKFLLHFVKESKQDESGMPNNRFLAERTGGTYSTLKVQPAELEDSGVYFCASSLQPNTEAFFGQGTRLTVV.

The chain uses TRBV29-1 and TRBJ1-4, with unresolved D. The CDR3 is 13 residues long. V was pared by 7 bases and J by 5 bases, with 14 bases between. The germline V gene encodes CDR1 SQVTM and CDR2 ANQGSEA. The CDR3 here is CSARVQSNEKLFF. For the CDR3, the DNA is TGCAGCGCTAGAGTTCAGAGCAATGAAAAACTGTTTTTT.

The chain uses TRBV5-4 and TRBJ1-2; D not certain. Trimming shortened V by 1 base and J by 5 bases, and 15 bases separated the two germline ends. CDR1 and CDR2 (germline): SGHNT, YYREEE (reference sequence). The CDR3 runs to 15 residues. The CDR3 loop is CASSLSSMNFYGYTF. CDR3 sequence (DNA): TGTGCCAGCAGCTTGTCGAGCATGAACTTTTATGGCTACACCTTC.

J is TRBJ2-5 and V is TRBV19; D may be TRBD1 (5 bases). The CDR3 totals 14 residues. Germline CDR1 LNHDA, CDR2 SQIVND (reference sequence). Trimming pared 5 bases from V and 5 bases from J, leaving 15 bases between. The CDR3 bases are TGTGCCAGTAGTGGGGCCATCAGCCGGGAGACCCAGTACTTC. Translation: CASSGAISRETQYF.

The chain has TRBV7-3 and TRBJ2-1; the match to TRBD1 covers 11 bases. Germline assignment: CDR1 SGHTA and CDR2 FQGTGA. The CDR3 has 15 amino acids. V trimming: 2 bases; J trimming: 8 bases; junction bases outside the gene matches: 5. In DNA form, the CDR3 reads TGTGCCAGCAGCTTATGGACAGGGGGCTCCGATGAGCAGTTCTTC. As protein: CASSLWTGGSDEQFF.

In its sample, this clone was seen a few times. The V gene is TRBV4-2, the J gene TRBJ2-5; 9 nucleotides match TRBD2. The CDR3 has 15 residues. V lost 0 bases and J lost 1; bases outside the gene matches: 0. CDR1 is LGHNA, CDR2 YNFKEQ, per germline. The CDR3 region is CASSQERGGQETQYF. CDR3 nucleotides: TGTGCCAGCAGCCAAGAGCGGGGGGGCCAAGAGACCCAGTACTTC.

The chain recombines TRBV24-1 with TRBJ1-5; no firm D call. The CDR3 is 14 amino acids. Per the germline V gene, CDR1 is KGHDR and CDR2 is SFDVKD. The V end lost 6 bases, the J end lost 0 bases, and 8 bases lay between the germline ends. The CDR3 is CATSLGYSNQPQHF. CDR3 nucleotides: TGTGCCACCAGTTTGGGGTATAGCAATCAGCCCCAGCATTTT.

V usage is TRBV19 and J usage is TRBJ2-3, with D possibly TRBD2 on 5 matching bases. CDR1 and CDR2 (germline): LNHDA, SQIVND (reference sequence). The CDR3 consists of 15 residues. V was pared by 2 bases and J by 4 bases, with 13 bases between. The CDR3 region is CASSISGVLADTQYF. The CDR3 DNA is TGTGCCAGTAGTATATCCGGGGTTTTAGCAGATACGCAGTATTTT.

This chain uses TRBV30 with TRBJ2-7; 7 bases are a match to TRBD2. V trimming: 4 bases; J trimming: 3 bases; junction bases outside the gene matches: 3. Germline V gene lookup returns CDR1 GTSNPN and CDR2 SVGIG (reference sequence). The CDR3 sequence is 12 residues long. CDR3 in DNA: TGTGCCTGGATCAGCGGGAACTACGAGCAGTACTTC. The encoded protein is CAWISGNYEQYF.

This chain uses TRBV5-1 with TRBJ2-2; D may be TRBD1 (6 bases). Trimming took off 6 bases at V and 3 bases at J, with 15 bases between the two ends. CDR3 length: 15 residues. CDR1 is SGHRS, CDR2 YFSETQ, per germline. The CDR3 sequence is CASTLQGRDTGELFF. DNA of the CDR3: TGCGCCAGCACCTTACAGGGTAGGGACACCGGGGAGCTGTTTTTT.

The chain recombines TRBV10-3 with TRBJ1-3, with D unresolved. CDR3 length equals 15 residues. The germline gives CDR1 ENHRY, CDR2 SYGVKD. Trimming pared 6 bases from V and 4 bases from J, leaving 16 bases between. Here the CDR3 DNA reads TGTGCCATCAGCGGACTGGGGAGAGAGGGAAACACCATATATTTT. As protein: CAISGLGREGNTIYF.

The V call is TRBV18, the J call TRBJ2-3, with 11 bases that match TRBD2. The V gene end was trimmed by 2 bases and the J gene end by 0 bases; junction bases not matched to a gene: 4. The CDR3 runs 17 residues. Per the germline V gene, CDR1 is KGHSH and CDR2 is LQKENI. Here the CDR3 reads CASSPLSSGGSTDTQYF. The CDR3 region has the DNA TGTGCCAGCTCACCATTGTCTAGCGGGGGGAGCACAGATACGCAGTATTTT.

This clone showed up just once. The rearrangement links TRBV7-9 to TRBJ2-7; 8 bases are a match to TRBD2. The V gene end was trimmed by 2 bases and the J gene end by 6 bases; junction bases not matched to a gene: 12. Germline values: CDR1 SEHNR, CDR2 FQNEAQ (reference sequence). The length of the CDR3 is 16 residues. The DNA for the CDR3 is TGTGCCAGCAGCTTACTCTCGGGACTAGATTTCTCCGAGCAGTACTTC. Translation gives CASSLLSGLDFSEQYF.

The chain couples TRBV7-8 to TRBJ2-1; 10 bases agree with TRBD1. Germline CDR1 and CDR2: SGHVS and FQNEAQ. The CDR3 runs to 17 residues. Trimming took 5 bases from V and 4 from J; bases not matched to a gene: 11. CDR3 DNA sequence: TGTGCCAGCAGCAACCGGGACCCGGGACAGGGGTACAATGAGCAGTTCTTC. The encoded protein is CASSNRDPGQGYNEQFF.

The chain carries TRBV2 and TRBJ2-7; D call uncertain. The V end lost 4 bases, the J end lost 7 bases, and 8 bases lay between the germline ends. Per germline, CDR1 SNHLY and CDR2 FYNNEI. The CDR3 sequence is 11 residues long. The CDR3 DNA is TGTGCCAGCAGTGTAGAGTCGGAGCAGTACTTC. Its translation is CASSVESEQYF.

J is TRBJ2-5 and V is TRBV9, with D possibly being TRBD2 (5 bases). Germline CDR1 SGDLS, CDR2 YYNGEE. V dropped 4 bases and J dropped 1 base, with 23 bases sitting between them. The length of the CDR3 is 18 residues. The CDR3 sequence: CASSPSHVGRGLQETQYF. In DNA, the CDR3 is TGTGCCAGCAGCCCTAGTCACGTAGGGCGCGGACTCCAAGAGACCCAGTACTTC.

The chain links TRBV3-1 (or the pseudogene TRBV3-2) to TRBJ2-5; D is uncertain. CDR1 is LGHDT and CDR2 is YNNKEL in the germline V gene (reference sequence). CDR3 length: 12 residues. The germline V and J ends were trimmed by 4 bases and 5 bases, with 8 bases remaining between them. The DNA of the CDR3 is TGTGCCAGCAGCCGCCCCCGGGAGACCCAGTACTTC. It specifies CASSRPRETQYF.

V gene TRBV4-2 combines with J gene TRBJ2-2; 12 bases are a match to TRBD2. Germline V gene data show CDR1 as LGHNA and CDR2 as YNFKEQ. This CDR3 contains 19 residues. The J segment lost 5 bases and the V segment lost 0 bases, leaving 10 bases of the junction unmatched. CDR3 protein: CASSQDWEGLAGGTGELFF. The CDR3 DNA sequence: TGTGCCAGCAGCCAAGATTGGGAGGGGCTAGCGGGAGGGACCGGGGAGCTGTTTTTT.

The chain has TRBV3-1 (or the pseudogene TRBV3-2) and TRBJ1-1; TRBD1 agrees at 8 bases. V dropped 2 bases and J dropped 7; count of bases not matched to a gene: 21. The length of the CDR3 is 19 residues. Germline V lookup: CDR1 LGHDT, CDR2 YNNKEL (reference sequence). CDR3 loop: CASSQPIGTGRFWGGEAFF. CDR3 bases: TGTGCCAGCAGCCAACCTATAGGGACAGGTCGATTTTGGGGTGGTGAAGCTTTCTTT.

The rearrangement joins TRBV5-1 to TRBJ2-7; D tentatively reads TRBD1 or TRBD2 (5 bases each). Germline loops: CDR1 SGHRS, CDR2 YFSETQ. The V end lost 4 bases, the J end lost 3 bases, and 17 bases lay between the germline ends. This CDR3 region has 15 residues. CDR3 in amino acids: CASSGAGTVNYEQYF. CDR3 DNA sequence: TGCGCCAGCAGCGGGGCCGGGACGGTGAACTACGAGCAGTACTTC.

The V gene is TRBV7-6, the J gene TRBJ2-7; D possibly uses TRBD1 or TRBD2 (5 bases each). The germline V gene has CDR1 SGHVS and CDR2 FNYEAQ. The CDR3 covers 16 residues. Between the trimmed V and J ends, which lost 5 bases and 2 bases, there was a span of 19 bases. This CDR3 is CASSRDGTDPTYEQYF. Written as DNA, the CDR3 is TGTGCCAGCAGCCGAGACGGGACCGATCCTACCTACGAGCAGTACTTC. The whole variable domain, remainder taken from reference TRBV7-6 and TRBJ2-7, is GAGVSQSPRYKVTKRGQDVALRCDPISGHVSLYWYRQALGQGPEFLTYFNYEAQQDKSGLPNDRFSAERPEGSISTLTIQRTEQRDSAMYRCASSRDGTDPTYEQYFGPGTRLTVT.

The V gene is TRBV6-5, the J gene TRBJ1-2; D is ambiguous. V lost 8 bases and J 8 bases, leaving 12 bases between the germline ends. Germline V CDR1 and CDR2: MNHEY, SVGAGI. This CDR3 is built from 11 residues. CDR3 bases: TGTGCCAGCGGGGTCTTTGGAGGCTACACCTTC. It yields the protein CASGVFGGYTF.

The J gene is TRBJ2-2, the V gene TRBV2; D might be TRBD2 (5 bases). V lost 8 bases and J lost 10, with 8 bases in between. The germline gives CDR1 SNHLY, CDR2 FYNNEI. The CDR3 contains 10 residues. Written as DNA, the CDR3 is TGTGCCAGCGGTAGCGCGGAGCTGTTTTTT. It codes for CASGSAELFF.

V usage is TRBV5-4 and J usage is TRBJ2-3, with D unclear. CDR1 and CDR2 (germline): SGHNT, YYREEE (reference sequence). This CDR3 comprises 12 residues. V shed 4 bases and J shed 2 bases, with 5 bases lying between them. The CDR3, as DNA: TGTGCCAGCAGCCTTTACACAGATACGCAGTATTTT. It is translated as CASSLYTDTQYF.

The chain is built from TRBV2 and TRBJ2-1; D is unclear. The CDR3 runs to 11 residues. CDR1 and CDR2 (germline): SNHLY, FYNNEI. Trimming removed 7 bases at V and 2 bases at J, with 3 bases between. The CDR3 protein is CASTTYNEQFF. CDR3 DNA: TGTGCCAGCACCACCTACAATGAGCAGTTCTTC.

The chain links TRBV5-1 to TRBJ1-6; a weak D match, TRBD1 (5 bases). Trimming removed 5 bases from V and 9 bases from J, with 12 bases in between. Germline V gene sequence: CDR1 SGHRS, CDR2 YFSETQ. The CDR3 has 13 residues. CDR3 amino acids: CASRRDAGSPLHF. The CDR3 DNA is TGCGCCAGCAGGAGGGACGCGGGTTCACCCCTCCACTTT.

V is TRBV7-9 and J is TRBJ2-7, with 8 bases aligning to TRBD2. The V segment lost 4 bases and the J segment 4 bases; nucleotides outside the gene matches: 9. The CDR3 loop spans 15 amino acids. Looked up from germline, CDR1 is SEHNR and CDR2 is FQNEAQ (reference sequence). The CDR3 sequence: CASSSPAGDRYEQYF. The CDR3, as DNA: TGTGCCAGCAGCTCCCCAGCGGGAGACAGATACGAGCAGTACTTC. The variable domain in full, with the rest retrieved from reference TRBV7-9 and TRBJ2-7, is DTGVSQNPRHKITKRGQNVTFRCDPISEHNRLYWYRQTLGQGPEFLTYFQNEAQLEKSRLLSDRFSAERPKGSFSTLEIQRTEQGDSAMYLCASSSPAGDRYEQYFGPGTRLTVT.

In this sample, this clone turned up once. V gene TRBV19 combines with J gene TRBJ2-1, with 12 positions matching TRBD2. CDR1 is LNHDA, CDR2 SQIVND, per germline (reference sequence). V lost 3 bases and J lost 6; bases outside the gene matches: 3. The CDR3 totals 15 residues. The CDR3 DNA sequence: TGTGCCAGTAGTATCCGGACTAGCGGGGTCAATGAGCAGTTCTTC. It is translated as CASSIRTSGVNEQFF.

The V call is TRBV5-1, the J call TRBJ2-2, with unresolved D. This CDR3 is 14 amino acids long. Trimming removed 0 bases at V and 6 bases at J, with 9 bases between. The germline CDR1 and CDR2 sequences are SGHRS and YFSETQ. The CDR3 loop is CASSLDWVSGELFF. CDR3 in DNA: TGCGCCAGCAGCTTGGATTGGGTGTCCGGGGAGCTGTTTTTT.